This TCR beta chain was captured in a study of response to subunit inactivated influenza vaccine. Broader study findings: Seasonal influenza vaccination, on each occasion, was suggested by the authors to recruit few new T cells.

A single record per CDR3 protein comes from TCRdb applying MiXCR to the RT-PCR reads. The sample has 600,000 to 850,000 distinct CDR3 sequences; approximately 15% are singletons. This clonotype turned up a few times. Its antigen is unknown. The germline V gene encodes CDR1 MNHEY and CDR2 SVGEGT. The V and J ends lost 4 bases and 0 bases, in that order; junction bases with no gene match: 7. The CDR3 length is 18 residues. The chain joins TRBV6-2 or TRBV6-3 to TRBJ2-3; 13 bases agree with TRBD2. This TCR was sampled from a man in his fifties who received an inactivated influenza vaccine. The specimen was PBMCs from blood, collected 14 to 15 days before vaccination. The CDR3 DNA is TGTGCCAGCAGTTCCCCCCGACTAGCGGGAGGAAGCACAGATACGCAGTATTTT. It specifies CASSSPRLAGGSTDTQYF.